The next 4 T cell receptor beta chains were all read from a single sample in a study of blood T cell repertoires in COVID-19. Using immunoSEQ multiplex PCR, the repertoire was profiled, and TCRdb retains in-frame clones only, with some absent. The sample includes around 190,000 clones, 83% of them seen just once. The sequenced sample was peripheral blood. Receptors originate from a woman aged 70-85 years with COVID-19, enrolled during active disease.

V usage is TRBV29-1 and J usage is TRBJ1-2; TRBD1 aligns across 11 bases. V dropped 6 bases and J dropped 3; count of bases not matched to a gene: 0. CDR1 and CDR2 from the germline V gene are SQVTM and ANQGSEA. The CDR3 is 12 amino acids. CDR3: CSVGQGDYGYTF. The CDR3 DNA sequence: TGCAGCGTGGGACAGGGGGACTATGGCTACACCTTC.

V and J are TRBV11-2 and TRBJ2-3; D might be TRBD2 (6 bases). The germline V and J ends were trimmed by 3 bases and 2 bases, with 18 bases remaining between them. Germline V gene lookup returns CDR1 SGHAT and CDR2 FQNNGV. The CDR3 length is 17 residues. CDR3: CASSLRISGRTTDTQYF. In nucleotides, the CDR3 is TGTGCCAGCAGCTTGAGGATCAGCGGGCGGACCACAGATACGCAGTATTTT. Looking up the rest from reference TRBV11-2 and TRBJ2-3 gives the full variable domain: EAGVAQSPRYKIIEKRQSVAFWCNPISGHATLYWYQQILGQGPKLLIQFQNNGVVDDSQLPKDRFSAERLKGVDSTLKIQPAKLEDSAVYLCASSLRISGRTTDTQYFGPGTRLTVL.

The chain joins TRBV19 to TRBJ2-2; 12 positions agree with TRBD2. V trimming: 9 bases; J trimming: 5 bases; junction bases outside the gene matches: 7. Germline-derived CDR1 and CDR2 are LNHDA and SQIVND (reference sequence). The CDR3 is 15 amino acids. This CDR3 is CASSTSGRMTGELFF. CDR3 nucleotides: TGTGCCAGCTCAACTAGCGGGAGGATGACCGGGGAGCTGTTTTTT.

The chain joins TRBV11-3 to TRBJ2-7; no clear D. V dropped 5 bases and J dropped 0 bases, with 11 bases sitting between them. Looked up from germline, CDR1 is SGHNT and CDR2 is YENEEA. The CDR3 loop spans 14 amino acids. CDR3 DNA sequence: TGTGCCAGCAGCCCGACAACGAACTCCTACGAGCAGTACTTC. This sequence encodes CASSPTTNSYEQYF. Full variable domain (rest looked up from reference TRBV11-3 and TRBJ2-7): EAGVVQSPRYKIIEKKQPVAFWCNPISGHNTLYWYLQNLGQGPELLIRYENEEAVDDSQLPKDRFSAERLKGVDSTLKIQPAELGDSAVYLCASSPTTNSYEQYFGPGTRLTVT.